The present entry profiles one T cell receptor beta chain with its context. No antigen is known for it. Per-base quality was not reported, and no clone a single base away is much larger than it. TCRbeta CDR3 regions were amplified from genomic DNA by means of the immunoSEQ Assay, a bias-controlled multiplex PCR. The source study handled its data this way. The number of nucleated cells in each sample was estimated by amplification of reference gene primers within the assay. To quantify the absolute abundance of each unique TCRbeta CDR3 rearrangement, sequence reads were collapsed and filtered. For each sample, productive Simpson clonality was calculated by taking the square root of Simpson's diversity index across productive rearrangements. The table comes from immuneACCESS by way of TCRdb, which keeps in-frame sequences with V and J called. Part of the clones is missing from these tables; in studies checked, under half for an unresolved V gene and the rest for unknown reasons. V, J and clone size reflect that table, while D and trimming were determined from the DNA. This sample is represented by about 86,000 clones; around four fifths of them were singletons. The ten top clones hold around 3.1% of the sample.

Compared with germline, V lacks 1 base and J lacks 4 bases; bases without a gene match: 7. The CDR3 runs 17 residues from the cysteine to the phenylalanine. Here the CDR3 DNA is all that survives: 51 bases in frame from base 1. CDR1 and CDR2 are read off the germline V gene as SGHTA and FQGNSA. This entry comes from a study of blood T cell repertoires in COVID-19 (dated by TCRdb to the early 2020s). Regarding the research as a whole: Samples covering the acute and convalescent phases of COVID-19 were provided by collaborators in the United States, Italy and Spain. Samples were obtained from the ongoing ImmuneRACE study (first 160 participants) and from 1,200 or so subjects provided by 6 global collaborators. HLA class I and class II types, where available, came from metadata supplied by the sample provider rather than from assay-based typing. The dataset comprised deeply sampled blood TCRbeta repertoires from subjects exposed to, actively infected with, or recovered from COVID-19. A freely available public database, intended as a resource for researchers studying the immune response to SARS-CoV-2, is where the repertoires were released. The material from the prospective study consisted of cDNA or gDNA derived from T cells, B-cell-depleted T cells, or PBMCs. Sample metadata almost always included a de-identified subject ID, COVID-19 status, age in years and sex. Points the paper makes about the study in general: How much clinical and demographic metadata was included differed by source and by participant, and the metadata was provided uncurated.

Whole blood was collected in K2EDTA tubes by collaborating institutions according to the institutions' own protocols. Collaborator samples were shipped for TCRbeta analysis as frozen whole blood, isolated PBMCs, or DNA extracted from either sample type. In this chain, TRBV7-2 is recombined with TRBJ2-3; 11 central nucleotides agree with TRBD1. The sequencing input was peripheral blood. This clonotype was sampled from a man aged 45-65 years with acute or convalescent COVID-19. The CDR3 protein is CASSLVVGGQGADTQYF. The DNA sequence reads TGTGCCAGCAGCTTAGTGGTGGGGGGACAGGGGGCAGATACGCAGTATTTT.